The 8 T cell receptor beta chains below come from one sample, sequenced in a study of response to subunit inactivated influenza vaccine (dated 2018 in TCRdb). The library was produced with RT-PCR. These reads were obtained on an Illumina HiSeq 2500. TCRdb ran its own pipeline on the public reads, namely fastp trimming at Q25 and MiXCR clone calling, and kept in-frame beta chains. Merged by CDR3 protein, the rows form single entries marked with the most common genes and DNA. The sample table contains about 650,000 distinct CDR3 sequences; only one count was recorded for 15% to 19% of them. Around a tenth of the sample goes to the ten largest clones. Sequenced here: PBMCs from blood, sampled 11 to 12 days after vaccination. All receptors derive from a man aged 50 to 59 who received an inactivated influenza vaccine. Donor details come from another sample of the same person, matched by shared clones.

In its sample, this clonotype was seen a few times. J is TRBJ1-6 and V is TRBV4-2; 8 bases are a match to TRBD1. The germline gives CDR1 LGHNA, CDR2 YNFKEQ. Trimming cost V 0 bases and J 9 bases; bases outside gene matches: 7. The CDR3 has 16 residues. The CDR3 is CASSQDLTGVGSPLHF. As DNA, the CDR3 is TGTGCCAGCAGCCAAGATTTGACAGGGGTTGGTTCACCCCTCCACTTT.

This clonotype turned up a few times. The chain couples TRBV4-2 to TRBJ2-5; D is uncertain. Germline lookup yields CDR1 LGHNA and CDR2 YNFKEQ. The CDR3 sequence is 15 residues long. V was trimmed by 4 bases and J by 2 bases, leaving 14 bases between them. The CDR3 DNA reads TGTGCCAGCAGCCCTACTGCCACCCAGCAAGAGACCCAGTACTTC. Translation gives CASSPTATQQETQYF.

The chain carries TRBV5-1 and TRBJ2-2; D is perhaps TRBD1 or TRBD2 (5 bases each). V was cut by 0 bases and J by 7 bases, with 13 bases left in between. The CDR3 covers 15 residues. CDR1 is SGHRS, CDR2 YFSETQ, per germline. As DNA, the CDR3 is TGCGCCAGCAGCTTGGCCGGGGCGGTAGGCGGGGAGCTGTTTTTT. This gives the protein CASSLAGAVGGELFF. The full variable domain, in which reference TRBV5-1 and TRBJ2-2 provide the parts outside the CDR3, is KAGVTQTPRYLIKTRGQQVTLSCSPISGHRSVSWYQQTPGQGLQFLFEYFSETQRNKGNFPGRFSGRQFSNSRSEMNVSTLELGDSALYLCASSLAGAVGGELFFGEGSRLTVL.

This clonotype has only a few counts. The chain employs TRBV5-8 and TRBJ1-2; a possible D gene is TRBD1 (6 bases). The CDR3 extends over 14 amino acids. Germline V CDR1 and CDR2: SGHTS, YDEGEE. Trimming left V 1 base short and J 3 bases short, with 10 bases between. The DNA of the CDR3 is TGTGCCAGCAGCTTGCTGACAGGCGACTATGGCTACACCTTC. This sequence encodes CASSLLTGDYGYTF.

The rearrangement joins TRBV12-3 or TRBV12-4 to TRBJ1-5; D perhaps matches TRBD1 (5 bases). V lost 7 bases and J lost 0, with 10 bases in between. This CDR3 is 14 amino acids long. The CDR3 coding sequence is TGTGCCAGCAAGTGGGGGAATAGCAATCAGCCCCAGCATTTT. It specifies CASKWGNSNQPQHF.

This clonotype was seen more than once but under ten times. The chain combines TRBV20-1 with TRBJ2-1; 10 bases agree with TRBD1. The CDR3 length is 14 residues. V lost 4 bases to trimming and J lost 4 bases; unmatched junction nucleotides: 4. CDR1 and CDR2 (germline): DFQATT, SNEGSKA (reference sequence). The CDR3: CSATRQGAYNEQFF. CDR3 nucleotides: TGCAGTGCTACCCGACAGGGGGCGTACAATGAGCAGTTCTTC.

This clonotype showed up many times. The V gene is TRBV15, the J gene TRBJ2-5; 9 nucleotides match TRBD2. CDR3 length: 15 residues. V was pared by 5 bases and J by 4 bases, with 8 bases of the junction left unmatched. The germline gives CDR1 LNHNV, CDR2 YYDKDF (reference sequence). The CDR3 protein is CATSGLAGVGETQYF. The DNA for the CDR3 is TGTGCCACCAGCGGATTAGCGGGAGTTGGAGAGACCCAGTACTTC. Full variable domain (rest looked up from reference TRBV15 and TRBJ2-5): DAMVIQNPRYQVTQFGKPVTLSCSQTLNHNVMYWYQQKSSQAPKLLFHYYDKDFNNEADTPDNFQSRRPNTSFCFLDIRSPGLGDTAMYLCATSGLAGVGETQYFGPGTRLLVL.

Many counts were recorded for this clonotype. The V call is TRBV3-1, the J call TRBJ2-3; TRBD1 matches at 9 bases. Trimming cost V 1 base and J 4 bases; bases outside gene matches: 6. This CDR3 has 16 amino acids. The germline CDR1 and CDR2 sequences are LGHDT and YNNKEL (reference sequence). This chain's CDR3 is CASSQAGTGTADTQYF. In DNA form, the CDR3 reads TGTGCCAGCAGCCAAGCCGGGACAGGGACGGCAGATACGCAGTATTTT.